A single sample gave rise to the 23 T cell receptor beta chains below, sequenced in a study of blood T cell repertoires in COVID-19. Only in-frame clones appear in the TCRdb table, and some are missing; sequencing was by immunoSEQ multiplex PCR. The sample lists around 170,000 clones; around 83% were seen once. The material sequenced was peripheral blood. The receptors stem from a woman between 40 and 50 years old with acute or convalescent COVID-19.

V gene TRBV5-5 combines with J gene TRBJ2-1; the match to TRBD2 covers 9 bases. This CDR3 contains 18 residues. CDR1 SGHKS and CDR2 YYEKEE come from the germline V gene (reference sequence). V was clipped by 1 base and J by 0 bases; unmatched bases: 8. The CDR3 here is CASSLRSSGISSYNEQFF. In nucleotides, the CDR3 is TGTGCCAGCAGCTTGAGGTCTAGCGGGATCAGCTCCTACAATGAGCAGTTCTTC.

The chain is built from TRBV6-1 and TRBJ2-1; D is unclear. Deletions cut 1 base from V and 12 bases from J, with 7 bases between. Germline V gene data show CDR1 as MNHNS and CDR2 as SASEGT. The CDR3 runs 11 residues. The CDR3 reads CASSEGLGQFF. In DNA form, the CDR3 reads TGTGCCAGCAGTGAAGGCCTCGGGCAGTTCTTC.

This chain uses TRBV10-2 with TRBJ1-6, with D unresolved. Germline V gives CDR1 WSHSY, CDR2 SAAADI. V was cut by 6 bases and J by 7 bases, with 13 bases left in between. There are 14 residues in the CDR3. The CDR3 here is CASRDFVGNSPLHF. In nucleotides, the CDR3 is TGCGCCAGCAGGGACTTCGTGGGGAATTCACCCCTCCACTTT.

This chain uses TRBV7-8 with TRBJ2-3; D gene ambiguous. CDR3 length: 12 amino acids. Trimming removed 5 bases from V and 5 bases from J, with 8 bases in between. Germline values: CDR1 SGHVS, CDR2 FQNEAQ. The DNA for the CDR3 is TGTGCCAGCAGCCTTGTACAAGATACGCAGTATTTT. This encodes CASSLVQDTQYF.

This clone was detected a few times. The rearrangement joins TRBV5-1 to TRBJ2-3; D is uncertain. The CDR3 spans 15 residues. Trimming took off 4 bases at V and 1 base at J, with 13 bases between the two ends. Germline CDR1 is SGHRS and CDR2 is YFSETQ. Here the CDR3 DNA reads TGCGCCAGCAGCCCATCCCTGGGCCGCACAGATACGCAGTATTTT. Its protein product is CASSPSLGRTDTQYF.

The gene calls are TRBV4-1 and TRBJ2-1; 9 bases are shared with TRBD2. This CDR3 is built from 15 residues. Germline-derived CDR1 and CDR2 are MGHRA and YSYEKL. The ends lost 4 bases at V and 8 bases at J; junction bases unmatched: 9. CDR3 bases: TGCGCCAGCAGCCGGATTAGCGGGAGCCGGGATGAGCAGTTCTTC. Its protein product is CASSRISGSRDEQFF.

The rearrangement links TRBV4-1 to TRBJ2-7, with D possibly being TRBD1 (5 bases). The germline gives CDR1 MGHRA, CDR2 YSYEKL. V dropped 2 bases and J dropped 0 bases, with 11 bases sitting between them. The CDR3 spans 15 residues. For the CDR3, the DNA is TGCGCCAGCAGCCAAAGGGGCGTAAGCTCCTACGAGCAGTACTTC. Amino acid sequence: CASSQRGVSSYEQYF.

The chain carries TRBV29-1 and TRBJ2-1, with TRBD1 matching 8 bases. Germline V gene data show CDR1 as SQVTM and CDR2 as ANQGSEA. The CDR3 is 13 residues long. V shed 7 bases, J shed 6 bases, and the junction held 8 bases outside the gene matches. The CDR3 sequence is CSGGTGTGNEQFF. CDR3 nucleotide sequence: TGCAGCGGGGGGACAGGAACGGGCAATGAGCAGTTCTTC.

J is TRBJ1-5 and V is TRBV7-2, with TRBD1 matching 9 bases. The CDR3 loop spans 15 amino acids. Germline CDR1 and CDR2: SGHTA and FQGNSA. The V gene end was trimmed by 5 bases and the J gene end by 7 bases; junction bases not matched to a gene: 9. The CDR3, as DNA: TGTGCCAGCAGCGTACAGGGGGCAGGTTGGCAGCCCCAGCATTTT. Its translation is CASSVQGAGWQPQHF.

The chain recombines TRBV30 with TRBJ2-7; 7 bases are shared with TRBD2. This CDR3 region has 17 residues. The junction had 18 bases not matched to a gene; V was cut back by 4 bases and J by 3 bases. Germline V lookup: CDR1 GTSNPN, CDR2 SVGIG (reference sequence). CDR3: CAWTGGSGAKKRYEQYF. The DNA of the CDR3 is TGTGCCTGGACGGGCGGGAGTGGGGCAAAGAAGCGCTACGAGCAGTACTTC.

The genes are TRBV6-5 and TRBJ2-1, with D uncertain. This CDR3 comprises 14 residues. Looked up from germline, CDR1 is MNHEY and CDR2 is SVGAGI. V was clipped by 7 bases and J by 4 bases, with 14 bases between them. The CDR3 loop is CASNEPGSYNEQFF. DNA of the CDR3: TGTGCCAGCAACGAACCTGGCAGTTACAATGAGCAGTTCTTC.

The chain joins TRBV6-5 to TRBJ1-4; 8 bases fit TRBD1. CDR1 MNHEY and CDR2 SVGAGI come from the germline V gene. V was clipped by 2 bases and J by 10 bases; unmatched bases: 12. This CDR3 is 16 amino acids long. The CDR3 DNA reads as TGTGCCAGCAGTTACCCCCTACCCGGACAGGGAGGAAAACTGTTTTTT. Residues: CASSYPLPGQGGKLFF.

The chain has TRBV7-2 and TRBJ1-1, with TRBD1 as a possible D gene (5 bases). V lost 6 bases to trimming and J lost 0 bases, with 8 bases between them. Germline-derived CDR1 and CDR2 are SGHTA and FQGNSA. The CDR3 is 13 amino acids. Written as DNA, the CDR3 is TGTGCCAGCAGGGGGGGTGTGAACACTGAAGCTTTCTTT. Translated: CASRGGVNTEAFF.

This rearrangement joins TRBV5-1 to TRBJ2-1, with 10 bases fitting TRBD1. J lost 6 bases, V lost 3 bases, and 3 bases had no gene match. Per the germline V gene, CDR1 is SGHRS and CDR2 is YFSETQ. This CDR3 has 14 amino acids. Here the CDR3 reads CASSWGQGLNEQFF. The CDR3 DNA reads TGCGCCAGCAGCTGGGGACAGGGGCTCAATGAGCAGTTCTTC.

The chain has TRBV6-5 and TRBJ2-7; 8 bases align to TRBD1. V was pared by 2 bases and J by 2 bases, with 2 bases of the junction left unmatched. Germline V CDR1 and CDR2: MNHEY, SVGAGI. The CDR3 is 14 residues long. The DNA for the CDR3 is TGTGCCAGCAGTTACGTGGGACAGGCCTACGAGCAGTACTTC. As protein: CASSYVGQAYEQYF.

The chain joins TRBV28 to TRBJ2-7; no firm D call. The CDR3 extends over 13 amino acids. The germline V gene has CDR1 MDHEN and CDR2 SYDVKM. The V end lost 5 bases, the J end lost 6 bases, and 14 bases lay between the germline ends. The CDR3 spells CASSANSSPEQYF. The CDR3 region has the DNA TGTGCCAGCAGTGCGAACTCTAGTCCCGAGCAGTACTTC.

The chain employs TRBV12-3 or TRBV12-4 and TRBJ2-1; the D is unclear. Trimming cost V 7 bases and J 8 bases, with 9 bases left between them. The CDR3 spans 11 residues. The CDR3 DNA is TGTGCCAGCACTCTAATGGATGAGCAGTTCTTC. Amino acids: CASTLMDEQFF.

The rearrangement links TRBV19 to TRBJ2-5; the match to TRBD1 covers 9 bases. This CDR3 has 16 amino acids. J was trimmed by 4 bases and V by 5 bases; bases with no gene match: 11. CDR1 and CDR2 (germline): LNHDA, SQIVND (reference sequence). CDR3 region: CASSAQDRGIRETQYF. CDR3 DNA: TGTGCCAGTAGTGCCCAAGACAGGGGGATACGAGAGACCCAGTACTTC.

This chain uses TRBV5-8 with TRBJ2-7; 7 nucleotides align to TRBD1. The junction had 9 bases not matched to a gene; V was cut back by 1 base and J by 2 bases. CDR1 SGHTS and CDR2 YDEGEE come from the germline V gene. The CDR3 has 16 residues. The CDR3, as DNA: TGTGCCAGCAGCTTGAGACGACAGGGAAGGCCCTACGAGCAGTACTTC. Protein: CASSLRRQGRPYEQYF.

The chain has TRBV12-3 or TRBV12-4 and TRBJ2-2, with D unresolved. This CDR3 spans 13 amino acids. V lost 3 bases to trimming and J lost 5 bases, with 7 bases between them. CDR3 amino acids: CASSFYITGELFF. CDR3 DNA sequence: TGTGCCAGCAGTTTTTATATAACCGGGGAGCTGTTTTTT.

V and J are TRBV3-1 (or the pseudogene TRBV3-2) and TRBJ1-1, with D maybe TRBD1 (5 bases). The V gene lost 2 bases and the J gene lost 6 bases, with 10 bases spanning the gap. This CDR3 has 13 residues. Germline CDR1 reads LGHDT; CDR2 reads YNNKEL (reference sequence). The CDR3 loop reads CASSQTEGSEAFF. CDR3 bases: TGTGCCAGCAGCCAAACGGAGGGGTCTGAAGCTTTCTTT.

V and J are TRBV4-2 and TRBJ2-7; TRBD1 might be the D (5 bases). Germline assignment: CDR1 LGHNA and CDR2 YNFKEQ. V lost 3 bases and J lost 2, with 14 bases in between. The CDR3 has 15 residues. This CDR3 is CASSHSTAGTYEQYF. The CDR3 DNA reads as TGTGCCAGCAGCCACAGCACAGCAGGGACCTACGAGCAGTACTTC.

On this clone itself: Relative to the germline gene, one junction end is altered; a read error may explain this. The genes are TRBV3-1 (or the pseudogene TRBV3-2) and TRBJ2-1; maybe TRBD2 (6 bases). Germline V gene lookup returns CDR1 LGHDT and CDR2 YNNKEL (reference sequence). The CDR3 totals 9 residues. The CDR3 region has the DNA TGTGCCAGCCTAGGGGAGGTGGTCTTC. Its translation is CASLGEVVF.